Listed here are 26 T cell receptor beta chains from one sample, sequenced in a study of response to subunit inactivated influenza vaccine. One entry per CDR3 protein results from TCRdb running MiXCR on the RT-PCR reads. This sample yields about half a million distinct CDR3 sequences, of which roughly 23% are seen a single time; around 1.8% belongs to the top ten. The material was CD4+ T cells sorted from PBMCs, obtained 4 to 6 days after vaccination. These receptors were obtained from a man aged 45-65 years who received an inactivated influenza vaccine.

This clonotype was counted between two and nine times. The chain uses TRBV7-3 and TRBJ2-3; 7 bases agree with TRBD1. With V trimmed by 4 bases and J by 6 bases, 13 bases remained unmatched. The CDR3 runs 16 residues. Germline-derived CDR1 and CDR2 are SGHTA and FQGTGA. DNA of the CDR3: TGTGCCAGCAGCTCGGAACCGACAGGGCTGATTGATACGCAGTATTTT. This sequence encodes CASSSEPTGLIDTQYF.

The chain couples TRBV29-1 to TRBJ1-1; TRBD1 matches 8 bases. In germline, CDR1 is SQVTM, CDR2 ANQGSEA. This CDR3 is 15 amino acids long. The V segment lost 3 bases and the J segment 4 bases; nucleotides outside the gene matches: 10. The DNA of the CDR3 is TGCAGCGTTGATTATTCAGGGGGCGCGACCACTGAAGCTTTCTTT. This codes for CSVDYSGGATTEAFF. The entire variable domain, with the rest obtained from reference TRBV29-1 and TRBJ1-1, is as follows: SAVISQKPSRDICQRGTSLTIQCQVDSQVTMMFWYRQQPGQSLTLIATANQGSEATYESGFVIDKFPISRPNLTFSTLTVSNMSPEDSSIYLCSVDYSGGATTEAFFGQGTRLTVV.

This clonotype came up many times. V gene TRBV7-7 combines with J gene TRBJ2-5, with 8 bases aligning to TRBD2. CDR3 length: 12 amino acids. The germline V gene encodes CDR1 SSHAT and CDR2 FNYEAQ (reference sequence). The CDR3 is CASGELSETQYF. The CDR3 DNA reads TGTGCTAGCGGGGAATTATCTGAGACCCAGTACTTC.

The genes are TRBV20-1 and TRBJ1-2; no definite D call. Deletions cut 2 bases from V and 8 bases from J, with 12 bases between. This CDR3 region has 12 residues. Germline values: CDR1 DFQATT, CDR2 SNEGSKA (reference sequence). CDR3 residues: CSARSREGGYTF. In DNA form, the CDR3 reads TGCAGTGCTAGATCCCGAGAGGGCGGCTACACCTTC.

This CDR3 is CASSLYRGNTGELFF. The CDR3 DNA sequence: TGTGCCAGCAGTTTATACAGGGGAAACACCGGGGAGCTGTTTTTT. This sequence joins TRBV12-3 or TRBV12-4 and TRBJ2-2, with 7 bases matching TRBD1. With V trimmed by 2 bases and J by 2 bases, 2 bases remained unmatched. The CDR3 length is 15 residues.

The rearrangement links TRBV6-1 to TRBJ1-2; D is possibly TRBD1 (5 bases). Germline CDR1 is MNHNS and CDR2 is SASEGT. There are 14 residues in the CDR3. Trimming took 4 bases from V and 8 from J, leaving 17 bases between them. The DNA for the CDR3 is TGTGCCAGCAGTGTCCTAGGGGAGCGAGGAGGCTACACCTTC. This encodes CASSVLGERGGYTF.

The gene calls are TRBV3-1 and TRBJ2-1; possibly TRBD2 for D (6 bases). Trimming cost V 0 bases and J 13 bases, with 16 bases left between them. The CDR3 extends over 14 amino acids. Germline loops: CDR1 LGHDT, CDR2 YNNKEL (reference sequence). CDR3 sequence reads: CASSQDTVGGGQFF. The CDR3 bases are TGTGCCAGCAGCCAAGATACGGTGGGAGGAGGTCAGTTCTTC.

The V call is TRBV7-3, the J call TRBJ2-2, with 7 bases aligning to TRBD2. Germline V CDR1 and CDR2: SGHTA, FQGTGA. The CDR3 spans 16 residues. With V trimmed by 5 bases and J by 7 bases, 13 bases remained unmatched. CDR3 bases: TGTGCCAGCAGCGCCGCCCACGCGGGAGTTGACGGGGAGCTGTTTTTT. It specifies CASSAAHAGVDGELFF.

This rearrangement joins TRBV5-5 to TRBJ1-3; D gene ambiguous. From germline, CDR1 is SGHKS and CDR2 YYEKEE (reference sequence). The CDR3 is made up of 14 amino acids. V was pared by 4 bases and J by 1 base, with 9 bases between. The CDR3 bases are TGTGCCAGCAGCCCCGGGCCATCTGGAAACACCATATATTTT. Its protein product is CASSPGPSGNTIYF.

The gene calls are TRBV5-1 and TRBJ1-5; D remains ambiguous. This CDR3 is built from 14 residues. The V gene lost 3 bases and the J gene lost 9 bases, with 16 bases spanning the gap. Germline V gives CDR1 SGHRS, CDR2 YFSETQ. The CDR3, as DNA: TGCGCCAGCAGCTCAGGAGAGGGAGGAGGGCCCCAGCATTTT. Amino acids: CASSSGEGGGPQHF. The full variable domain, rest sourced from reference TRBV5-1 and TRBJ1-5, is KAGVTQTPRYLIKTRGQQVTLSCSPISGHRSVSWYQQTPGQGLQFLFEYFSETQRNKGNFPGRFSGRQFSNSRSEMNVSTLELGDSALYLCASSSGEGGGPQHFGDGTRLSIL.

The chain recombines TRBV20-1 with TRBJ2-1; D may be TRBD1 (5 bases). Germline V gene lookup returns CDR1 DFQATT and CDR2 SNEGSKA (reference sequence). V lost 3 bases and J 6 bases, leaving 9 bases between the germline ends. This CDR3 is built from 12 residues. The CDR3 DNA follows: TGCAGTGCTAGTGCAGGGTCCAATGAGCAGTTCTTC. Translation gives CSASAGSNEQFF.

This chain joins TRBV20-1 and TRBJ2-7; D may correspond to TRBD1 or TRBD2 (5 bases each). The CDR3 contains 15 residues. V lost 3 bases to trimming and J lost 4 bases, with 19 bases between them. Germline loops: CDR1 DFQATT, CDR2 SNEGSKA (reference sequence). The CDR3 sequence: CSASGARTSNYEQYF. In DNA form, the CDR3 reads TGCAGTGCTAGTGGGGCTCGGACTTCGAATTACGAGCAGTACTTC.

This clonotype was found a few times. J is TRBJ1-2 and V is TRBV5-4; D is undetermined. The V end was cut by 4 bases, the J end by 4 bases, with 17 bases between. This CDR3 is 15 amino acids long. Germline CDR1 SGHNT, CDR2 YYREEE (reference sequence). DNA for the CDR3: TGTGCCAGCAGCCAACCCGGTAGTCAGTTCTATGGCTACACCTTC. This encodes CASSQPGSQFYGYTF.

This clonotype was detected only a few times. The chain is built from TRBV6-1 and TRBJ2-7; D unresolved. Per the germline V gene, CDR1 is MNHNS and CDR2 is SASEGT. V was pared by 8 bases and J by 2 bases, with 13 bases between. The CDR3 extends over 13 amino acids. The CDR3 is CASGNKGTYEQYF. CDR3 coding DNA: TGTGCCAGCGGAAATAAAGGGACCTACGAGCAGTACTTC.

Ten or more counts support this clonotype. V usage is TRBV12-3 or TRBV12-4 and J usage is TRBJ2-1, with D unresolved. Trimming stripped 7 bases from V and 7 bases from J, with 14 bases between. The CDR3 length is 13 residues. CDR3 sequence reads: CASTSSRFNEQFF. The CDR3 DNA sequence: TGTGCCAGCACGAGCAGCAGATTTAATGAGCAGTTCTTC.

This clonotype has more than one count but fewer than ten. The chain has TRBV27 and TRBJ1-1; D unclear. V was shortened by 3 bases and J by 3 bases, with 17 bases between the two germline ends. Per the germline V gene, CDR1 is MNHEY and CDR2 is SMNVEV (reference sequence). The CDR3 runs to 16 residues. The CDR3 protein is CASSFVGVRKDTEAFF. The CDR3 region has the DNA TGTGCCAGCAGTTTCGTCGGGGTCAGAAAAGACACTGAAGCTTTCTTT.

There are many counts of this clonotype. The chain uses TRBV10-3 and TRBJ1-2; TRBD1 might be the D (5 bases). The CDR3 sequence is 14 residues long. Trimming took 5 bases from V and 8 from J, leaving 18 bases between them. Germline CDR1 and CDR2: ENHRY and SYGVKD. The CDR3 DNA reads TGTGCCATCAGTCTCTGGGACGGGAAAGAGGGCTACACCTTC. It encodes CAISLWDGKEGYTF.

This sequence joins TRBV9 and TRBJ2-3, with D perhaps assigned TRBD1 or TRBD2 (5 bases each). Deletions cut 0 bases from V and 5 bases from J, with 16 bases between. The germline gives CDR1 SGDLS, CDR2 YYNGEE. This CDR3 contains 16 residues. CDR3 amino acids: CASSVDEGGRGDTQYF. The DNA for the CDR3 is TGTGCCAGCAGCGTAGATGAGGGCGGAAGGGGAGATACGCAGTATTTT.

The J gene is TRBJ1-3, the V gene TRBV12-3 or TRBV12-4, with TRBD1 matching over 7 bases. Trimming cost V 4 bases and J 0 bases; bases outside gene matches: 6. This CDR3 has 16 residues. In DNA, the CDR3 is TGTGCCAGCAGTTGGACAGGCCGAATCTCTGGAAACACCATATATTTT. It is translated as CASSWTGRISGNTIYF.

In this sample, this clonotype turned up a few times. This chain joins TRBV5-1 and TRBJ1-4; 9 positions agree with TRBD1. The CDR3 has 16 residues. With 1 base clipped from V and 3 bases from J, the junction kept 4 bases outside the gene matches. Germline V gene sequence: CDR1 SGHRS, CDR2 YFSETQ. The CDR3 loop is CASSLWGQGPNEKLFF. CDR3 nucleotide sequence: TGCGCCAGCAGCTTGTGGGGACAGGGCCCTAATGAAAAACTGTTTTTT.

This clonotype was detected a few times. The genes are TRBV18 and TRBJ2-7; D gene ambiguous. Deletions cut 2 bases from V and 3 bases from J, with 5 bases between. Germline V gives CDR1 KGHSH, CDR2 LQKENI. CDR3 length equals 12 residues. CDR3 region: CASSPTYYEQYF. CDR3 DNA sequence: TGTGCCAGCTCACCAACATACTACGAGCAGTACTTC.

This rearrangement joins TRBV7-2 to TRBJ2-5; 10 nucleotides match TRBD1. J lost 3 bases, V lost 4 bases, and 5 bases had no gene match. Germline assignment: CDR1 SGHTA and CDR2 FQGNSA. This CDR3 has 15 amino acids. The CDR3 bases are TGTGCCAGCAGCTCAAGACAGGGGGCTAAAGAGACCCAGTACTTC. This gives the protein CASSSRQGAKETQYF.

This sequence joins TRBV13 and TRBJ2-5, with D perhaps matching TRBD1 (6 bases). The CDR3 length is 13 residues. Germline CDR1 is PRHDT and CDR2 is FYEKMQ (reference sequence). V shed 4 bases and J shed 2 bases, with 8 bases lying between them. CDR3 protein: CASSSGTQETQYF. The CDR3 DNA reads as TGTGCCAGCAGCTCCGGGACACAAGAGACCCAGTACTTC.

J is TRBJ2-2 and V is TRBV20-1, with 10 bases identical to TRBD2. The CDR3 spans 15 residues. V lost 0 bases and J lost 6; bases outside the gene matches: 4. CDR1 is DFQATT, CDR2 SNEGSKA, per germline (reference sequence). DNA for the CDR3: TGCAGTGCTAGAGATCGTAGCGGGGGGTCCGGGGAGCTGTTTTTT. It yields the protein CSARDRSGGSGELFF.

This clonotype was seen only a few times. The chain carries TRBV5-1 and TRBJ2-2, with unresolved D. There are 16 residues in the CDR3. Germline-derived CDR1 and CDR2 are SGHRS and YFSETQ. V lost 0 bases to trimming and J lost 0 bases, with 9 bases between them. The CDR3 nucleotides read TGCGCCAGCAGCTTGGTGCGGATGACGAACACCGGGGAGCTGTTTTTT. As protein: CASSLVRMTNTGELFF.

Many counts were recorded for this clonotype. CDR3 loop: CASSSSKLLGLVFPLEETQYF. CDR3 coding DNA: TGTGCCAGCAGCTCTTCTAAACTGTTGGGACTAGTGTTTCCCTTGGAAGAGACCCAGTACTTC. The rearrangement uses TRBV6-2 or TRBV6-3 and TRBJ2-5; 8 bases line up with TRBD2. Germline V lookup: CDR1 MNHEY, CDR2 SVGEGT. J was trimmed by 3 bases and V by 6 bases; bases with no gene match: 27. The CDR3 consists of 21 residues.